This T cell receptor beta chain originates from a study of breast tumors, draining lymph nodes, adjacent tissues. Regarding the study as a whole: Tumor T cell lymph node origin was a supported hypothesis, not proven. Tumors had less TCR diversity than lymph nodes, more than nontumor tissue. Tumor and nontumor repertoires were significantly more similar in luminal-like than in basal-like breast cancer.

Per the germline V gene, CDR1 is SNHLY and CDR2 is FYNNEI. Deletions cut 5 bases from V and 5 bases from J, with 25 bases between. This CDR3 region has 18 residues. Ten or more counts support this clonotype. No antigen is known for it. From the multiplex PCR reads, TCRdb called clonotypes with MiXCR, one entry per CDR3 protein. This repertoire shows about 47,000 distinct CDR3 sequences, about 21% found once; its top ten account for about 7.6%. Specimen: breast tumor tissue. This sequence joins TRBV2 and TRBJ1-5; no reliable D call. This TCR derives from a female donor with breast cancer. Some clones in this sample may be carry-over from other donors' samples. CDR3 nucleotides: TGTGCCAGCAGTCGAAACTTCGCCTCTTCCGGCCCGGATCAGCCCCAGCATTTT. Residues: CASSRNFASSGPDQPQHF.